What follows are 4 T cell receptor beta chains derived from one specimen sequenced in a study of breast tumors, draining lymph nodes, adjacent tissues. TCRdb analysed the multiplex PCR reads with MiXCR anew, one entry per CDR3 protein. This table holds 180,000 or so distinct CDR3 sequences, 31% found once. Breast cancer patients provided tissue from their axillary draining lymph nodes. Sequenced sample: axillary lymph node tissue. The receptors were gathered from a female donor with breast cancer. Some clones in this sample may be carry-over from other donors' samples.

With respect to this clonotype: A single base separates this from a much larger clone, so it may be a read error. The chain joins TRBV30 to TRBJ2-1, with 9 bases aligning to TRBD1. The CDR3 contains 16 residues. V dropped 3 bases and J dropped 11; count of bases not matched to a gene: 17. Germline CDR1 is GTSNPN and CDR2 is SVGIG (reference sequence). Written as DNA, the CDR3 is TGTGCCTGGAGCCCCCCCGGGACAGGGAACGAGGGTAAGCAGTTCTTC. This sequence encodes CAWSPPGTGNEGKQFF.

This clonotype came up many times. V gene TRBV4-3 combines with J gene TRBJ2-1; 11 nucleotides line up with TRBD2. Per germline, CDR1 LGHNA and CDR2 YSLEER. There are 18 residues in the CDR3. V trimming: 0 bases; J trimming: 4 bases; junction bases outside the gene matches: 8. The CDR3 is CASSQDWLAGGLYNEQFF. The CDR3 bases are TGCGCCAGCAGCCAAGATTGGCTAGCGGGAGGTCTTTACAATGAGCAGTTCTTC.

This clonotype has at least ten counts. The gene calls are TRBV7-9 and TRBJ2-1; no clear D. With 5 bases removed from V and 0 bases from J, the gap between germline ends came to 17 bases. The CDR3 consists of 17 residues. CDR1 and CDR2 (germline): SEHNR, FQNEAQ (reference sequence). CDR3 DNA sequence: TGTGCCAGCAGCCAGCAAAAGGTCTCCCACTCCTACAATGAGCAGTTCTTC. Protein sequence: CASSQQKVSHSYNEQFF.

The chain combines TRBV6-5 with TRBJ2-6; D not certain. V lost 3 bases to trimming and J lost 2 bases, with 8 bases between them. The CDR3 covers 15 residues. The V gene's germline CDR1 is MNHEY and CDR2 SVGAGI. The CDR3 nucleotides are TGTGCCAGCAGTTATAAGAACCCTGGGGCCAACGTCCTGACTTTC. This translates into CASSYKNPGANVLTF.